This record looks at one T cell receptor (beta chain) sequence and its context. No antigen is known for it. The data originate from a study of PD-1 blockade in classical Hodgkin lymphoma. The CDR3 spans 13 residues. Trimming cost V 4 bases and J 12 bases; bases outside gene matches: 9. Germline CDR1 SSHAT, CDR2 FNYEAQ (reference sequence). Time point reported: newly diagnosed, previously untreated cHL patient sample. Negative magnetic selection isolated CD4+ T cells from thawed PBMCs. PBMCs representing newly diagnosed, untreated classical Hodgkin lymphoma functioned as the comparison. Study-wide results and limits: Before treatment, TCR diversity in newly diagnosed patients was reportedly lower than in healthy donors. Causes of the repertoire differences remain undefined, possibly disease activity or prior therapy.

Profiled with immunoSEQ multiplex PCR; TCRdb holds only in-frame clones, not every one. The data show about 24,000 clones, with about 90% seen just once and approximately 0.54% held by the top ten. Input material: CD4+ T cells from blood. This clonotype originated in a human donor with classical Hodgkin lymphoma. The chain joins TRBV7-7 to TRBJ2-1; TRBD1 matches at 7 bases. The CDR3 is CASSSSQQGRQFF. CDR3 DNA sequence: TGTGCCAGCAGCTCTTCCCAACAGGGGAGGCAGTTCTTC.